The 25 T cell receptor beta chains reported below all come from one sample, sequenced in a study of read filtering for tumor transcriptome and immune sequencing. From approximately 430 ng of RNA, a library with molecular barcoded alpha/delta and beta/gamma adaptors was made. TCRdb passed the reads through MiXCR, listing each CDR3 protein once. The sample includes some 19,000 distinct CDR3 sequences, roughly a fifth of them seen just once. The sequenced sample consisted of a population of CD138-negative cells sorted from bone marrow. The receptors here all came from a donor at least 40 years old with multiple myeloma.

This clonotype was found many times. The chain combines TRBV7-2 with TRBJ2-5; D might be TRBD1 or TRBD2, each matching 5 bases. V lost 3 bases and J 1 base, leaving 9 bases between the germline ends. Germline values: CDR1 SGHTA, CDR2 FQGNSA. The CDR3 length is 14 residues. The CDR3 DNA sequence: TGTGCCAGCAGCTTGGCCGGGACCCAAGAGACCCAGTACTTC. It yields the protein CASSLAGTQETQYF. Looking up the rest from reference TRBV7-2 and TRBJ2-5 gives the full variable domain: GAGVSQSPSNKVTEKGKDVELRCDPISGHTALYWYRQSLGQGLEFLIYFQGNSAPDKSGLPSDRFSAERTGGSVSTLTIQRTQQEDSAVYLCASSLAGTQETQYFGPGTRLLVL.

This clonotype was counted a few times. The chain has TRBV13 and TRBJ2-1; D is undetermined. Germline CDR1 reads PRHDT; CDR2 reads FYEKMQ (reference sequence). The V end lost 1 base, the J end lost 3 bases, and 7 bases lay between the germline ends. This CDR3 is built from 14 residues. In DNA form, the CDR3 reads TGTGCCAGCAGCTTAGCCGCACACTACAATGAGCAGTTCTTC. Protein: CASSLAAHYNEQFF.

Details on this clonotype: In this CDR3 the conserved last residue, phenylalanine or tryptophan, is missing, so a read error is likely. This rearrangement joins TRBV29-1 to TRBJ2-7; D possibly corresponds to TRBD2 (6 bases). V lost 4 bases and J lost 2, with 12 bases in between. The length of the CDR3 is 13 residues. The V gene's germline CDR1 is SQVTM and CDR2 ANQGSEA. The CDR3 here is CSVVTGVTYEQYL. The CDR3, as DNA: TGCAGCGTTGTCACGGGAGTAACCTACGAGCAGTACCTC.

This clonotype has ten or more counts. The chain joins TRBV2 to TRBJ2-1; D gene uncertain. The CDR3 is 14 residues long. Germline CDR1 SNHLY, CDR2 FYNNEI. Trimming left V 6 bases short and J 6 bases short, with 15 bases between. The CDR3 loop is CASSLVTAPNEQFF. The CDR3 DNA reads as TGTGCCAGCAGCCTCGTTACAGCCCCCAATGAGCAGTTCTTC.

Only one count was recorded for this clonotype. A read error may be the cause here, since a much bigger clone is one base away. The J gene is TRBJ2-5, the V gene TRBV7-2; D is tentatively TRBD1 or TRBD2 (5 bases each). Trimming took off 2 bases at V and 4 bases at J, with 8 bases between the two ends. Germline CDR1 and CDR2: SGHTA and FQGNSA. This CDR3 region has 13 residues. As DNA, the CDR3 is TGTGCCAGCAGCTTATCTGGGGGAGAGACCCAGTACTTC. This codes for CASSLSGGETQYF. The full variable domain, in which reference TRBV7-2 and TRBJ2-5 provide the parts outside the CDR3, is GAGVSQSPSNKVTEKGKDVELRCDPISGHTALYWYRQSLGQGLEFLIYFQGNSAPDKSGLPSDRFSAERTGGSVSTLTIQRTQQEDSAVYLCASSLSGGETQYFGPGTRLLVL.

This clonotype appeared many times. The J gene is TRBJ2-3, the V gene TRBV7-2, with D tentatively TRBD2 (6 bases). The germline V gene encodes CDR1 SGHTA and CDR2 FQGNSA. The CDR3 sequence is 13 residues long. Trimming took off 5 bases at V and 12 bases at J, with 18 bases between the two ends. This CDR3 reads CASSLGFGEAQYF. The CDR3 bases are TGTGCCAGCAGCCTGGGTTTTGGGGAGGCACAGTATTTT.

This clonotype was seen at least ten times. This chain's CDR3 is CASSVGTTYEQYF. In nucleotides, the CDR3 is TGTGCCAGCAGCGTGGGGACTACCTACGAGCAGTACTTC. J is TRBJ2-7 and V is TRBV28; 7 bases map to TRBD2. The CDR3 has 13 amino acids. J lost 2 bases, V lost 6 bases, and 4 bases had no gene match. Germline CDR1 is MDHEN and CDR2 is SYDVKM.

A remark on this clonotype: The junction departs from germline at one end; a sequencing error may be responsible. CDR3 loop: CASSFTGRRAGGLFF. The CDR3 DNA is TGTGCCAGCAGCTTCACCGGGAGGAGAGCCGGGGGGCTGTTTTTT. This chain joins TRBV11-2 and TRBJ2-2; 7 positions agree with TRBD2. The CDR3 contains 15 residues. From germline, CDR1 is SGHAT and CDR2 FQNNGV.

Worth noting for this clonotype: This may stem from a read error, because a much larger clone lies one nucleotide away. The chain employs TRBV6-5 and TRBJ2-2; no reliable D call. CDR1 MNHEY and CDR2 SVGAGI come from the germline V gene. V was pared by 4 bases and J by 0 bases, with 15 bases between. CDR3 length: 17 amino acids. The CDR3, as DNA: TGTGCCAGCAGTTGCTCGTGGGGTCAGTCGAACACCGGGGAGCTGTTTTTT. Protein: CASSCSWGQSNTGELFF.

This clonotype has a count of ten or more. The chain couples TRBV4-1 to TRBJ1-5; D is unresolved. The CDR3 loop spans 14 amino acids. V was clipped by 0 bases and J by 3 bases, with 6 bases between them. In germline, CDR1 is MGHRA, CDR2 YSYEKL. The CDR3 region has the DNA TGCGCCAGCAGCCAAGAGGGGTTCAATCAGCCCCAGCATTTT. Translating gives CASSQEGFNQPQHF.

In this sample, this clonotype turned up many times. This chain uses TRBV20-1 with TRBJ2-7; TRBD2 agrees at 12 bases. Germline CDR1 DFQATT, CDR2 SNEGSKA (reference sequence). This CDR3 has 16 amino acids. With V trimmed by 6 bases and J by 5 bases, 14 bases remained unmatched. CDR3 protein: CSALPQLAGGPHEQYF. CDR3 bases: TGCAGTGCCCTACCACAACTAGCGGGGGGTCCCCACGAGCAGTACTTC.

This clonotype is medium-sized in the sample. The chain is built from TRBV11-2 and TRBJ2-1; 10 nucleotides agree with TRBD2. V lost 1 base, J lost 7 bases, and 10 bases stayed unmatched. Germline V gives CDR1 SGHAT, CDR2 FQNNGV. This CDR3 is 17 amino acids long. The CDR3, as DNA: TGTGCCAGCAGCTTAGCGTGGCTAGCGGGAGAGGGGAATGAGCAGTTCTTC. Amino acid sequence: CASSLAWLAGEGNEQFF.

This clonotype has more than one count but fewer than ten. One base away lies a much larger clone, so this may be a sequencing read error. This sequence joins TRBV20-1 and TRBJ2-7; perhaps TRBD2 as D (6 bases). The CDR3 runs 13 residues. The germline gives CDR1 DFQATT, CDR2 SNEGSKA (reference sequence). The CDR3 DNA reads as TGCAGTGCTAGAGGTGGGGGGTGGTACGAGCAGCACTTC. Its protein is CSARGGGWYEQHF.

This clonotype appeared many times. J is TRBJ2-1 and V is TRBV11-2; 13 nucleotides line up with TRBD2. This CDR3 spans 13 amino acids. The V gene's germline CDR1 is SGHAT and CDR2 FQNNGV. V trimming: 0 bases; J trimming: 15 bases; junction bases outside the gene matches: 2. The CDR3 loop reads CASSLERLAGGFF. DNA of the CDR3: TGTGCCAGCAGCTTAGAACGACTAGCGGGAGGGTTCTTC.

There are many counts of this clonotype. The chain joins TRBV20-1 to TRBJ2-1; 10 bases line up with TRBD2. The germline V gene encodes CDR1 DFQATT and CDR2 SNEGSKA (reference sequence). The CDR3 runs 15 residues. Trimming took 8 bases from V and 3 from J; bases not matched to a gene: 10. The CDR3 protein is CSPLGTSGNYNEQFF. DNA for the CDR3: TGCAGTCCTCTAGGAACTAGCGGGAACTACAATGAGCAGTTCTTC.

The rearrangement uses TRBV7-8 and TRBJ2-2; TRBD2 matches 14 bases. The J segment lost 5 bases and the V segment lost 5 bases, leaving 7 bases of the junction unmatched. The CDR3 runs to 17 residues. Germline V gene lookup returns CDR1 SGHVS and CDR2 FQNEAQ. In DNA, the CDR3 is TGTGCCAGCAGCCCGACTAGCGGGAGGGCCCGGACCGGGGAGCTGTTTTTT. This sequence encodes CASSPTSGRARTGELFF.

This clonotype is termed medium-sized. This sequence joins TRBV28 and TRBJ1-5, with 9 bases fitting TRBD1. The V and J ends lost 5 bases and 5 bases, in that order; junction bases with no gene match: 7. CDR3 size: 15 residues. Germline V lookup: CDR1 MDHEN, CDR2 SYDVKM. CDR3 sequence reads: CASSPLTGGYQPQHF. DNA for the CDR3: TGTGCCAGCAGTCCCCTAACAGGGGGCTATCAGCCCCAGCATTTT. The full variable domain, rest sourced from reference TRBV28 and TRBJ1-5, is DVKVTQSSRYLVKRTGEKVFLECVQDMDHENMFWYRQDPGLGLRLIYFSYDVKMKEKGDIPEGYSVSREKKERFSLILESASTNQTSMYLCASSPLTGGYQPQHFGDGTRLSIL.

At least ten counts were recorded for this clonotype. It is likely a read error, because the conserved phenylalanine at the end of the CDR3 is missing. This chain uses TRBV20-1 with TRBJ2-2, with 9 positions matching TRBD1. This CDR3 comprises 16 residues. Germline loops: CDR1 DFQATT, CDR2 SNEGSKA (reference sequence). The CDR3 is CSARDRGWKGTGELFL. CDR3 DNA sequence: TGCAGTGCTCGAGACAGGGGGTGGAAAGGGACCGGGGAGCTGTTTCTT.

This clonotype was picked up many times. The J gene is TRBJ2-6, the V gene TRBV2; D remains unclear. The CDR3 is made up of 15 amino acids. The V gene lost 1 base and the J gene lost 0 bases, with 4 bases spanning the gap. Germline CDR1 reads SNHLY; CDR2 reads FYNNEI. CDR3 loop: CASSEGASGANVLTF. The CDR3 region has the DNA TGTGCCAGCAGTGAAGGGGCCTCTGGGGCCAACGTCCTGACTTTC.

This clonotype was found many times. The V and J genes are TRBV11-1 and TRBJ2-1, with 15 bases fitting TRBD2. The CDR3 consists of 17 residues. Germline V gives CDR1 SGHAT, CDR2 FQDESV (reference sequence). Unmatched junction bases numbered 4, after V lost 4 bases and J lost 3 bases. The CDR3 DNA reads TGTGCCAGCAGCTCAGGACTAGCGGGAGGGGTCTACAATGAGCAGTTCTTC. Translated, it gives CASSSGLAGGVYNEQFF.

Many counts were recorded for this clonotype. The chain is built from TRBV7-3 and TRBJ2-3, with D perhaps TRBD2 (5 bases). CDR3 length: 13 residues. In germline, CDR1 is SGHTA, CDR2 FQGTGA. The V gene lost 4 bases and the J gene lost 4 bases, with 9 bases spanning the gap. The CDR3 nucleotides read TGTGCCAGCAGCTCCCGGGAAGCAGATACGCAGTATTTT. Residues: CASSSREADTQYF.

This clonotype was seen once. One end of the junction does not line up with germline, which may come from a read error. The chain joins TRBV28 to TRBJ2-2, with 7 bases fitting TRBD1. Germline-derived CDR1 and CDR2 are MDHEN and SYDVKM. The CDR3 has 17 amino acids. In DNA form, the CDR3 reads TGTGCCAGCAGGAAGGGTCGGACAGGCAAGAACGCCGGGGAGCTGTTTTTT. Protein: CASRKGRTGKNAGELFF.

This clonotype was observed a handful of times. The CDR3 reads CASKSSGSTDTQYF. In DNA form, the CDR3 reads TGTGCCAGCAAATCTAGCGGTAGCACAGATACGCAGTATTTT. The chain combines TRBV2 with TRBJ2-3, with 7 bases identical to TRBD2. Trimming at V came to 7 bases and at J to 0 bases, leaving 4 bases not matched to a gene. The CDR3 spans 14 residues. Per the germline V gene, CDR1 is SNHLY and CDR2 is FYNNEI.

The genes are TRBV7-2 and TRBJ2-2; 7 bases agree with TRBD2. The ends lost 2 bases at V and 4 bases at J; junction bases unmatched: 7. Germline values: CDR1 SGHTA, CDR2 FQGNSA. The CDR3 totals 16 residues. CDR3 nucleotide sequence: TGTGCCAGCAGCTTAAGGCTAGCGGAGATCACCGGGGAGCTGTTTTTT. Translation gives CASSLRLAEITGELFF.

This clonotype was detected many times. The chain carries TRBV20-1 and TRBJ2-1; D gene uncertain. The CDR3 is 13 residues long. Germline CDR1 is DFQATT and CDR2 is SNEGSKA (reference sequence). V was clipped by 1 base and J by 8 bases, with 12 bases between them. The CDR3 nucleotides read TGCAGTGCTAGAGCGGTTAGCTCGGATGAGCAGTTCTTC. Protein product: CSARAVSSDEQFF.